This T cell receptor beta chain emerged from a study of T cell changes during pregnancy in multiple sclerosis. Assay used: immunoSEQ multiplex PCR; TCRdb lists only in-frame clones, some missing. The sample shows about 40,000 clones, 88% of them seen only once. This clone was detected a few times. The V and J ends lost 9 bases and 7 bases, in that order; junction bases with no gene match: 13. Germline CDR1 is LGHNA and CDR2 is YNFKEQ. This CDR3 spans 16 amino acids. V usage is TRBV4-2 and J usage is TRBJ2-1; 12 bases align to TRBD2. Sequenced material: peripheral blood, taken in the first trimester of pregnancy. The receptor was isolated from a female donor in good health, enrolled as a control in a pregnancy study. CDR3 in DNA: TGTGCCAGTGAATCTAGCGGGGGGGCCGGTTTGAATGAGCAGTTCTTC. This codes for CASESSGGAGLNEQFF.